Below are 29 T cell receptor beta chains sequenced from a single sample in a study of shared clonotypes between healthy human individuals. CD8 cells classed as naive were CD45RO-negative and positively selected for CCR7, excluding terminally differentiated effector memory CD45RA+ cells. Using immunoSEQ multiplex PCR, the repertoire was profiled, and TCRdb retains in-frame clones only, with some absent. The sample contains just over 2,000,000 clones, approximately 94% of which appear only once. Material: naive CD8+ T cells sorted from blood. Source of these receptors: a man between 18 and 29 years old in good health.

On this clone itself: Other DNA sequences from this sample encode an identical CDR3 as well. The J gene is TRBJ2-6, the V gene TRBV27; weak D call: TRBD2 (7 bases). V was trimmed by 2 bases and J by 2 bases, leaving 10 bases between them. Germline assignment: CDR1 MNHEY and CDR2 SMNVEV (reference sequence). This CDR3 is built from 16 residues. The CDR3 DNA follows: TGTGCCAGCAGTTTAGGGGGGGGCGCTGGGGCCAACGTCCTGACTTTC. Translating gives CASSLGGGAGANVLTF.

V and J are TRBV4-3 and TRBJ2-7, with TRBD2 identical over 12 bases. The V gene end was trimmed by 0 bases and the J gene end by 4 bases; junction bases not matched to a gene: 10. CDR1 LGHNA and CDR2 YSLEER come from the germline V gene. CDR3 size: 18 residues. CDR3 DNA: TGCGCCAGCAGCCAAGAAGGGCCCGGACTAGCGGGATATTACGAGCAGTACTTC. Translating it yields CASSQEGPGLAGYYEQYF.

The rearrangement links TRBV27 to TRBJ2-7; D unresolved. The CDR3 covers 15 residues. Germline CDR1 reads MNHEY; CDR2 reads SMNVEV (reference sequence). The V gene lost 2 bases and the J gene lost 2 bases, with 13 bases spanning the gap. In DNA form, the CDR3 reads TGTGCCAGCAGTTTAGTTCGGTCGGCTGCCTACGAGCAGTACTTC. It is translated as CASSLVRSAAYEQYF.

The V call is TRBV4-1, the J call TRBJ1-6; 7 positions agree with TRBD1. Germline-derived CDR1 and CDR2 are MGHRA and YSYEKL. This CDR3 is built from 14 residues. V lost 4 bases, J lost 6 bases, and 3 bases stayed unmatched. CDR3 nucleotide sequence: TGCGCCAGCAGCCCCCGACAGGGTAATTCACCCCTCCACTTT. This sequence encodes CASSPRQGNSPLHF.

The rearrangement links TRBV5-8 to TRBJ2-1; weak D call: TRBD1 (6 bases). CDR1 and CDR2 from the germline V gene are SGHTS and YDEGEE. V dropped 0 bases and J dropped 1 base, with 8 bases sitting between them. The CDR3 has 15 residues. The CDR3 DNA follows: TGTGCCAGCAGCTTGGATCAGGGGTCCTACAATGAGCAGTTCTTC. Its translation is CASSLDQGSYNEQFF.

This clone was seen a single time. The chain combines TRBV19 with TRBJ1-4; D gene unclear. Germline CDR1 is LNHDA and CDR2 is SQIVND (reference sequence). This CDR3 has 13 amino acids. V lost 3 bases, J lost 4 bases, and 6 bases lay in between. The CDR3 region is CASSISVNEKLFF. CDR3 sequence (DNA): TGTGCCAGTAGTATTTCGGTTAATGAAAAACTGTTTTTT.

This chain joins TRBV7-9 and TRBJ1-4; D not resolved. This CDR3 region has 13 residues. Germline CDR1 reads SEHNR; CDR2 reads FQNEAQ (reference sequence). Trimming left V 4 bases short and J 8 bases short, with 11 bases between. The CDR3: CASSSGLGEKLFF. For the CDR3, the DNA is TGTGCCAGCAGCTCTGGTCTGGGAGAAAAACTGTTTTTT. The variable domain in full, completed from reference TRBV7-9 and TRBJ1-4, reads DTGVSQNPRHKITKRGQNVTFRCDPISEHNRLYWYRQTLGQGPEFLTYFQNEAQLEKSRLLSDRFSAERPKGSFSTLEIQRTEQGDSAMYLCASSSGLGEKLFFGSGTQLSVL.

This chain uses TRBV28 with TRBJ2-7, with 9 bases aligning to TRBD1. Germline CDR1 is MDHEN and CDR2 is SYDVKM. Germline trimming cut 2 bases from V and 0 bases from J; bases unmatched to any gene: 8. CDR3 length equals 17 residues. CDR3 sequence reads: CASSLNPTGQGSYEQYF. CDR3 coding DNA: TGTGCCAGCAGTTTAAACCCCACGGGACAGGGCTCCTACGAGCAGTACTTC.

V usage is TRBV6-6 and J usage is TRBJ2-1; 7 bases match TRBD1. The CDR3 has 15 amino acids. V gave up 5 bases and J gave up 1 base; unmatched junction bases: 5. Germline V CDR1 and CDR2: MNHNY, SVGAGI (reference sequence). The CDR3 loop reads CASSNRGPSYNEQFF. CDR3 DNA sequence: TGTGCCAGCAGTAACAGGGGACCTTCCTACAATGAGCAGTTCTTC.

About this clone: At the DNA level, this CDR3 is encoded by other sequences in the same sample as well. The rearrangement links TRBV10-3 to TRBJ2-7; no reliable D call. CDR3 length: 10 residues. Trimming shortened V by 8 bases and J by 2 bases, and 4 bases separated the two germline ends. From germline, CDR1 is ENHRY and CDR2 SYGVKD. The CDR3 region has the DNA TGTGCCATCGGCACCTACGAGCAGTACTTC. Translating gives CAIGTYEQYF.

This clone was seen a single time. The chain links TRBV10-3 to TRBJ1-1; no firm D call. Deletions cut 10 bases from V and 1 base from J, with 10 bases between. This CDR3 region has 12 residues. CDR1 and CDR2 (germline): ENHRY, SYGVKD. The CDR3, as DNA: TGTGCCAGCATGGAGGGGAACACTGAAGCTTTCTTT. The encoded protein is CASMEGNTEAFF.

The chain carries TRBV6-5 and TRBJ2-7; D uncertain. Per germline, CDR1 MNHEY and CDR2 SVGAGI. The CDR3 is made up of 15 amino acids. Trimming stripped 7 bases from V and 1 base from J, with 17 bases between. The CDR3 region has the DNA TGTGCCAGCACAAGGCCCCCCCCGTTTTCCTACGAGCAGTACTTC. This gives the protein CASTRPPPFSYEQYF.

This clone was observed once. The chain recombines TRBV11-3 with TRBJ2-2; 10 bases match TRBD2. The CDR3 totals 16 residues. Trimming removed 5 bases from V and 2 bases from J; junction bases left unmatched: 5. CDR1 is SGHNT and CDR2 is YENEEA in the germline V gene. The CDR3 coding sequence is TGTGCCAGCAGCCTTTGGACTAGCGGCAACACCGGGGAGCTGTTTTTT. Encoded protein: CASSLWTSGNTGELFF.

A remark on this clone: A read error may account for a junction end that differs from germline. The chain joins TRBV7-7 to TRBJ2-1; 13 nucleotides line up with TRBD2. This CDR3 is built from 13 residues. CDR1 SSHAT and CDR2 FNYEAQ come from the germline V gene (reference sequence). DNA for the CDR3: TGTGCTAGCAGGACTAGCGGGGGATTTGAGCAGTTCTTC. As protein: CASRTSGGFEQFF.

Here the CDR3 reads CASSTTGFSDEKLFF. In DNA, the CDR3 is TGTGCCAGCAGCACCACAGGGTTTTCGGATGAAAAACTGTTTTTT. The chain couples TRBV9 to TRBJ1-4; D possibly corresponds to TRBD1 (6 bases). Germline assignment: CDR1 SGDLS and CDR2 YYNGEE. The CDR3 is made up of 15 amino acids. The germline V and J ends were trimmed by 4 bases and 6 bases, with 16 bases remaining between them.

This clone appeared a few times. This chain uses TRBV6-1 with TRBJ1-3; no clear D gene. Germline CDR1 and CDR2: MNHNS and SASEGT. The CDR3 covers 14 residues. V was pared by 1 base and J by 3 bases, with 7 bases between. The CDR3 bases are TGTGCCAGCAGTGAAGTGGGTTATGGAAACACCATATATTTT. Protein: CASSEVGYGNTIYF.

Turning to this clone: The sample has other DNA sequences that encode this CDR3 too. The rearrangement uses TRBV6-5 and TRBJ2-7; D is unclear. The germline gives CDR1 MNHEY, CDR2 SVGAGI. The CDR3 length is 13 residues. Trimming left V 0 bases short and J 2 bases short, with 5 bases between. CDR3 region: CASSYSDTYEQYF. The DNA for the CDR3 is TGTGCCAGCAGTTACTCAGATACCTACGAGCAGTACTTC.

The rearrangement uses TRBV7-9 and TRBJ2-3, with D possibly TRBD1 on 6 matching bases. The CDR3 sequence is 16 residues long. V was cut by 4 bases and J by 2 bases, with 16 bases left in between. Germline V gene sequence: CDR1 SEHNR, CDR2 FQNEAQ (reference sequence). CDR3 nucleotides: TGTGCCAGCAGCTCTTACCCAGGGGAAATCACAGATACGCAGTATTTT. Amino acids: CASSSYPGEITDTQYF.

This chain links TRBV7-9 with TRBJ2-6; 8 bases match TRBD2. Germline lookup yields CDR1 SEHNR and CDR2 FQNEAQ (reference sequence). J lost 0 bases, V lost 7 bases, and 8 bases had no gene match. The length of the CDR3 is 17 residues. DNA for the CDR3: TGTGCCAGCACCGGGACGGGAGGGTTCTCTGGGGCCAACGTCCTGACTTTC. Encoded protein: CASTGTGGFSGANVLTF.

The CDR3 region has the DNA TGTGCCAGCAGCTTAGGGGTCAGGGGCACAGATACGCAGTATTTT. Translation gives CASSLGVRGTDTQYF. J is TRBJ2-3 and V is TRBV7-2; weak D call: TRBD1 (5 bases). Deletions cut 1 base from V and 1 base from J, with 9 bases between. Germline CDR1 is SGHTA and CDR2 is FQGNSA. The CDR3 covers 15 residues.

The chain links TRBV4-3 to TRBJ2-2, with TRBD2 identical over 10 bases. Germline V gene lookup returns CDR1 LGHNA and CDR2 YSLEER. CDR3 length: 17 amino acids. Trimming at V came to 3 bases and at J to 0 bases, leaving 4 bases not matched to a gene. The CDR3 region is CASSHDTSGTNTGELFF. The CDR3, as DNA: TGCGCCAGCAGCCACGATACTAGCGGGACGAACACCGGGGAGCTGTTTTTT.

CDR3 bases: TGTGCCAGCAGCTTATTTCCCGGGGAGCTGTTTTTT. This sequence encodes CASSLFPGELFF. The rearrangement joins TRBV11-2 to TRBJ2-2; the D is unclear. V lost 2 bases and J lost 6, with 4 bases in between. The CDR3 is 12 residues long. CDR1 and CDR2 from the germline V gene are SGHAT and FQNNGV.

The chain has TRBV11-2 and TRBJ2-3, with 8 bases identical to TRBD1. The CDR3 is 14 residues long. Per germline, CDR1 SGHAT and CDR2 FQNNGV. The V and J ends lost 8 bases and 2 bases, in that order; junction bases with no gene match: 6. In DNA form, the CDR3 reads TGTGCCAGCTGGACAGGGTGGTCCACAGATACGCAGTATTTT. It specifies CASWTGWSTDTQYF.

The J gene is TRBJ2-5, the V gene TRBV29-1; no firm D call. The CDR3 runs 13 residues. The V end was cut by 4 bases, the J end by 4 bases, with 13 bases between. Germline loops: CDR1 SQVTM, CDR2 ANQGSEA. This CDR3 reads CSVVPENLETQYF. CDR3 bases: TGCAGCGTTGTTCCGGAGAATCTAGAGACCCAGTACTTC.

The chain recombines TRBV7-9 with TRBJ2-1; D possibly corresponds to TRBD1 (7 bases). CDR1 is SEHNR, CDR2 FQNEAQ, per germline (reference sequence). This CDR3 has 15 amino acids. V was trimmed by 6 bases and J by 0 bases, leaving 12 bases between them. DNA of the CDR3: TGTGCCAGCAGGCAGGGGGGTAACTCCTACAATGAGCAGTTCTTC. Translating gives CASRQGGNSYNEQFF. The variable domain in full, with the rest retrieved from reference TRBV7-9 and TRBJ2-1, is DTGVSQNPRHKITKRGQNVTFRCDPISEHNRLYWYRQTLGQGPEFLTYFQNEAQLEKSRLLSDRFSAERPKGSFSTLEIQRTEQGDSAMYLCASRQGGNSYNEQFFGPGTRLTVL.

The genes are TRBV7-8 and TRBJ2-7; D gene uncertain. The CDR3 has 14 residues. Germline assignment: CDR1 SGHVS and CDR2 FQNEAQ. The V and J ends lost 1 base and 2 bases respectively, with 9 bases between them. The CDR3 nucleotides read TGTGCCAGCAGCTTAGTTCCTGCCCCCTACGAGCAGTACTTC. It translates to CASSLVPAPYEQYF.

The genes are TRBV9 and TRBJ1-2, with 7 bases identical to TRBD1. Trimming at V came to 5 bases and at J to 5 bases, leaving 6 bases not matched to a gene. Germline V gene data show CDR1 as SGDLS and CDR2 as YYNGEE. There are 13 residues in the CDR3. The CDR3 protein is CASRDTGDYGYTF. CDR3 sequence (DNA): TGTGCCAGCAGAGATACAGGGGATTATGGCTACACCTTC.

The DNA for the CDR3 is TGTGCCAGCAGTTCATCGGGACTAGCAGGCTACGAGCAGTACTTC. It specifies CASSSSGLAGYEQYF. The J gene is TRBJ2-7, the V gene TRBV27, with 9 bases fitting TRBD2. The CDR3 spans 15 residues. The germline V gene has CDR1 MNHEY and CDR2 SMNVEV (reference sequence). The trim removed 4 bases at V and 3 bases at J, leaving 7 bases unmatched.

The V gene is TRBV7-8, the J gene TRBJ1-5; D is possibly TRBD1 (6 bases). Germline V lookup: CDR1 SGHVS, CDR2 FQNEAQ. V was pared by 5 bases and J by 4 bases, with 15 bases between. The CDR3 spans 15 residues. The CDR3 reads CASSPRTEGNQPQHF. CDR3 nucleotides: TGTGCCAGCAGCCCACGGACAGAAGGGAATCAGCCCCAGCATTTT.